This T cell receptor (beta chain) was observed in a study of T cells after somatic rescue of genetic block. The table came from immunoSEQ multiplex PCR; TCRdb's copy has only in-frame clones and leaves some out. This sample has roughly 110,000 clones, with 75% to 95% found just once. V lost 4 bases and J lost 4, with 10 bases in between. This CDR3 is built from 13 residues. The V gene's germline CDR1 is SGHNT and CDR2 YYREEE (reference sequence). Sequencing was performed on peripheral blood mononuclear cells (PBMCs). The chain combines TRBV5-4 with TRBJ2-3, with D unclear. This clonotype originated in a woman under 30. The CDR3: CASSAPVADTQYF. The CDR3, as DNA: TGTGCCAGCAGCGCTCCAGTGGCAGATACGCAGTATTTT.